The clone carrying this TCR beta chain was detected ten times or more. The antigen remains unidentified. The data originate from a study of T cells after yellow fever vaccination. On the study more broadly: Any fraction with a low cell number was prepared using SMART-Seq v4 Ultra Low Input. Study outcomes and limitations: Among all clonotypes, a small share was observed in both CD4 and CD8 compartments. The booster response re-showed most primary clones: more than 95% CD4, approximately 86% CD8.

Generation of TCR cDNA used 5'RACE template switching (which added a universal primer site and UMIs). Each CDR3 protein is one row after TCRdb ran MiXCR on the 5' RACE reads. This sample has 70,000 or so distinct CDR3 sequences, with about 6% found just once. Trimming removed 10 bases at V and 2 bases at J, with 11 bases between. The CDR3 is made up of 12 amino acids. Germline CDR1 is ENHRY and CDR2 is SYGVKD. This chain links TRBV10-3 with TRBJ2-5; no firm D call. The input for sequencing was CD4+ T cells sorted from PBMCs, taken roughly 15 days after the first yellow fever vaccination. The TCR was taken from a young man who received the YFV17D yellow fever vaccine. CDR3 sequence (DNA): TGTGCCAGCGCGTACGCTCAAGAGACCCAGTACTTC. Translating it yields CASAYAQETQYF.